These 27 T cell receptor beta chains share one sample of origin, sequenced in a study of blood T cell repertoires in COVID-19. Assay: immunoSEQ multiplex PCR; the TCRdb copy retains only in-frame clones and omits some. Among roughly 200,000 clones, about four fifths were seen once, and the ten largest hold over 9.5%. Material for sequencing was PBMCs or T cells enriched from blood (not recorded which). All receptors derive from a man aged 35-49 years who had recovered from COVID-19.

The gene calls are TRBV2 and TRBJ2-1; D possibly corresponds to TRBD1 (6 bases). V was shortened by 6 bases and J by 0 bases, with 18 bases between the two germline ends. The CDR3 has 17 amino acids. Germline CDR1 SNHLY, CDR2 FYNNEI. CDR3 DNA sequence: TGTGCCAGCAGATTGGACAGCCGAATTGGCTCCTACAATGAGCAGTTCTTC. It is translated as CASRLDSRIGSYNEQFF. The whole variable domain, remainder taken from reference TRBV2 and TRBJ2-1, is EPEVTQTPSHQVTQMGQEVILRCVPISNHLYFYWYRQILGQKVEFLVSFYNNEISEKSEIFDDQFSVERPDGSNFTLKIRSTKLEDSAMYFCASRLDSRIGSYNEQFFGPGTRLTVL.

The CDR3 region has the DNA TGTGCCAGCATCGATTCGTACACCCGCTCTGAAAAACTGTTTTTT. Protein product: CASIDSYTRSEKLFF. The rearrangement uses TRBV28 and TRBJ1-4; D ambiguous. Trimming took off 7 bases at V and 7 bases at J, with 19 bases between the two ends. CDR3 length equals 15 residues. The germline CDR1 and CDR2 sequences are MDHEN and SYDVKM.

J is TRBJ1-2 and V is TRBV11-2; D not resolved. The V gene's germline CDR1 is SGHAT and CDR2 FQNNGV. This CDR3 is 11 amino acids long. Between the trimmed V and J ends, which lost 2 bases and 7 bases, there was a span of 5 bases. CDR3 bases: TGTGCCAGCAGCTTATCACTTGGCTACACCTTC. Translated, it gives CASSLSLGYTF.

CDR3: CAWEVTGAYNEQFF. CDR3 nucleotides: TGTGCCTGGGAGGTGACGGGAGCGTACAATGAGCAGTTCTTC. This chain uses TRBV30 with TRBJ2-1; weak D call: TRBD2 (6 bases). The CDR3 runs 14 residues. The V end lost 5 bases, the J end lost 4 bases, and 15 bases lay between the germline ends. In germline, CDR1 is GTSNPN, CDR2 SVGIG (reference sequence).

This CDR3 is CASSLFPTGTAIYEQYF. Here the CDR3 DNA reads TGTGCCAGCAGCCTCTTCCCAACCGGGACTGCTATCTACGAGCAGTACTTC. The chain uses TRBV3-1 (or the pseudogene TRBV3-2) and TRBJ2-7, with D possibly matching TRBD2 (6 bases). Trimming removed 4 bases at V and 3 bases at J, with 22 bases between. Germline V gene data show CDR1 as LGHDT and CDR2 as YNNKEL (reference sequence). The CDR3 totals 17 residues.

The chain is built from TRBV10-3 and TRBJ2-6; 9 bases are a match to TRBD2. V was clipped by 10 bases and J by 2 bases; unmatched bases: 12. CDR1 is ENHRY and CDR2 is SYGVKD in the germline V gene. This CDR3 is built from 17 residues. CDR3 coding DNA: TGTGCCAGTACACTAGCGGGCGTCACCCCTGGGGCCAACGTCCTGACTTTC. It codes for CASTLAGVTPGANVLTF.

This clone came up a few times. The V and J genes are TRBV7-2 and TRBJ1-5; possibly TRBD1 for D (6 bases). The V gene lost 5 bases and the J gene lost 4 bases, with 12 bases spanning the gap. The CDR3 consists of 14 residues. Germline V gives CDR1 SGHTA, CDR2 FQGNSA. CDR3 sequence reads: CASSRGQPNQPQHF. In DNA form, the CDR3 reads TGTGCCAGCAGCCGTGGACAGCCGAATCAGCCCCAGCATTTT.

V and J are TRBV19 and TRBJ1-1; D is unresolved. Trimming removed 5 bases at V and 6 bases at J, with 16 bases between. This CDR3 comprises 14 residues. Germline loops: CDR1 LNHDA, CDR2 SQIVND (reference sequence). The CDR3, as DNA: TGTGCCAGTAGTCGCCCGACTGGGGAGGCTGAAGCTTTCTTT. Its translation is CASSRPTGEAEAFF. The entire variable domain, with the rest obtained from reference TRBV19 and TRBJ1-1, is as follows: DGGITQSPKYLFRKEGQNVTLSCEQNLNHDAMYWYRQDPGQGLRLIYYSQIVNDFQKGDIAEGYSVSREKKESFPLTVTSAQKNPTAFYLCASSRPTGEAEAFFGQGTRLTVV.

The gene calls are TRBV9 and TRBJ2-1, with 13 nucleotides matching TRBD2. The germline CDR1 and CDR2 sequences are SGDLS and YYNGEE. The CDR3 totals 20 residues. The ends lost 1 base at V and 5 bases at J; junction bases unmatched: 15. The CDR3 region is CASSVQSNPGLAGNDNEQFF. CDR3 sequence (DNA): TGTGCCAGCAGCGTACAATCCAATCCGGGACTAGCGGGGAACGACAATGAGCAGTTCTTC. Complete variable domain (other parts from reference TRBV9 and TRBJ2-1): DSGVTQTPKHLITATGQRVTLRCSPRSGDLSVYWYQQSLDQGLQFLIQYYNGEERAKGNILERFSAQQFPDLHSELNLSSLELGDSALYFCASSVQSNPGLAGNDNEQFFGPGTRLTVL.

With regard to this clone: This specimen includes other DNA sequences encoding the same CDR3. The V call is TRBV24-1, the J call TRBJ2-5, with TRBD2 matching over 10 bases. With 4 bases clipped from V and 5 bases from J, the junction kept 6 bases outside the gene matches. CDR1 is KGHDR and CDR2 is SFDVKD in the germline V gene. This CDR3 spans 15 amino acids. CDR3 sequence (DNA): TGTGCCACCAGTGACCCTAGCGGGAGTGGGGAGACCCAGTACTTC. This codes for CATSDPSGSGETQYF.

The V gene is TRBV5-4, the J gene TRBJ2-7; 7 bases line up with TRBD1. Germline V gene lookup returns CDR1 SGHNT and CDR2 YYREEE (reference sequence). V shed 4 bases, J shed 3 bases, and the junction held 10 bases outside the gene matches. The CDR3 is made up of 15 amino acids. The CDR3 DNA sequence: TGTGCCAGCAGCCCGAGGGGGACAGCCGACTACGAGCAGTACGTC. It yields the protein CASSPRGTADYEQYV.

This clone has more than one count but fewer than ten. The chain recombines TRBV5-1 with TRBJ1-6; D is perhaps TRBD1 (5 bases). CDR1 is SGHRS and CDR2 is YFSETQ in the germline V gene. Trimming cost V 2 bases and J 5 bases, with 11 bases left between them. This CDR3 contains 15 residues. The CDR3 coding sequence is TGCGCCAGCAGCTTTTGGGGGGAGGATAATTCACCCCTCCACTTT. This codes for CASSFWGEDNSPLHF.

The genes are TRBV11-2 and TRBJ1-4; 7 bases match TRBD1. The CDR3 has 15 residues. The trim removed 2 bases at V and 4 bases at J, leaving 4 bases unmatched. Germline CDR1 and CDR2: SGHAT and FQNNGV. The CDR3: CASSLSPGGNEKLFF. The CDR3 DNA follows: TGTGCCAGCAGCTTATCGCCAGGGGGTAATGAAAAACTGTTTTTT.

This clone has a handful of counts. The chain carries TRBV7-3 and TRBJ2-7, with 11 bases lining up with TRBD1. Germline values: CDR1 SGHTA, CDR2 FQGTGA. J lost 4 bases, V lost 5 bases, and 4 bases had no gene match. CDR3 length equals 14 residues. The CDR3 coding sequence is TGTGCCAGCAGCCCAGGGACAGGGGGGTACGAGCAGTACTTC. Its protein product is CASSPGTGGYEQYF.

V gene TRBV9 combines with J gene TRBJ2-5, with TRBD1 matching over 9 bases. The ends lost 4 bases at V and 2 bases at J; junction bases unmatched: 9. This CDR3 contains 16 residues. From germline, CDR1 is SGDLS and CDR2 YYNGEE. The chain's CDR3 is CASSPTPQGAQETQYF. CDR3 DNA: TGTGCCAGCAGCCCCACCCCACAGGGGGCGCAAGAGACCCAGTACTTC.

The chain joins TRBV13 to TRBJ2-7, with D hard to call. The CDR3 is made up of 12 amino acids. CDR1 PRHDT and CDR2 FYEKMQ come from the germline V gene (reference sequence). Trimming removed 0 bases at V and 7 bases at J, with 7 bases between. CDR3 nucleotide sequence: TGTGCCAGCAGCTTAGGCCCCACAGAGCAGTACGTC. This translates into CASSLGPTEQYV.

The CDR3 protein is CSATGGFSPNEQFF. The CDR3 DNA follows: TGCAGCGCCACCGGGGGGTTCTCCCCAAATGAGCAGTTCTTC. V and J are TRBV29-1 and TRBJ2-1, with 7 bases aligning to TRBD2. This CDR3 has 14 residues. Germline V gives CDR1 SQVTM, CDR2 ANQGSEA. With V trimmed by 7 bases and J by 7 bases, 13 bases remained unmatched.

The CDR3 here is CASSLPGGGRYQQYF. CDR3 in DNA: TGTGCCAGCAGCCTACCCGGGGGGGGACGGTATCAGCAGTACTTC. The V and J genes are TRBV28 and TRBJ2-7, with 8 bases fitting TRBD2. The V and J ends lost 6 bases and 8 bases, in that order; junction bases with no gene match: 15. The CDR3 has 15 amino acids. The germline gives CDR1 MDHEN, CDR2 SYDVKM.

The chain carries TRBV6-2 or TRBV6-3 and TRBJ2-3; 8 bases are a match to TRBD2. J was trimmed by 6 bases and V by 4 bases; bases with no gene match: 9. The V gene's germline CDR1 is MNHEY and CDR2 SVGEGT. The CDR3 contains 15 residues. CDR3: CASSSPASGFDTQYF. CDR3 DNA: TGTGCCAGCAGTTCCCCTGCTAGCGGGTTTGATACGCAGTATTTT.

The V gene is TRBV10-3, the J gene TRBJ2-2; 10 bases match TRBD1. This CDR3 contains 17 residues. Germline CDR1 reads ENHRY; CDR2 reads SYGVKD. With 4 bases clipped from V and 3 bases from J, the junction kept 8 bases outside the gene matches. The CDR3 nucleotides are TGTGCCATCAGTGCAGGAGGGGGACAGGGGCACACCGGGGAGCTGTTTTTT. Translating it yields CAISAGGGQGHTGELFF.

This chain joins TRBV7-3 and TRBJ2-5; no definite D call. CDR1 is SGHTA, CDR2 FQGTGA, per germline. V was trimmed by 0 bases and J by 4 bases, leaving 9 bases between them. CDR3 length: 14 amino acids. CDR3 in amino acids: CASSLTFPPETQYF. The CDR3 DNA reads TGTGCCAGCAGCTTAACCTTCCCTCCAGAGACCCAGTACTTC.

This sequence joins TRBV9 and TRBJ2-3, with D unclear. The CDR3 has 16 amino acids. V was trimmed by 0 bases and J by 7 bases, leaving 18 bases between them. CDR1 and CDR2 from the germline V gene are SGDLS and YYNGEE. CDR3 nucleotide sequence: TGTGCCAGCAGCGTAGGTTCTCGGGTGGCGGAGAATACGCAGTATTTT. Translating gives CASSVGSRVAENTQYF.

This sequence joins TRBV4-3 and TRBJ1-1, with 9 bases fitting TRBD1. The germline gives CDR1 LGHNA, CDR2 YSLEER. The CDR3 is 15 residues long. The junction had 7 bases not matched to a gene; V was cut back by 4 bases and J by 4 bases. The chain's CDR3 is CASSPMGQGGTEAFF. DNA of the CDR3: TGCGCCAGCAGCCCGATGGGACAGGGCGGCACTGAAGCTTTCTTT.

CDR3 protein: CASSLEGRETQYF. The CDR3 DNA reads as TGTGCCAGCAGCTTAGAGGGCCGGGAGACCCAGTACTTC. The chain combines TRBV11-3 with TRBJ2-5, with D unclear. The V gene lost 0 bases and the J gene lost 5 bases, with 7 bases spanning the gap. CDR3 length: 13 residues. Germline loops: CDR1 SGHNT, CDR2 YENEEA.

This chain connects TRBV7-8 to TRBJ2-7, with no clear D. Trimming left V 3 bases short and J 5 bases short, with 11 bases between. The CDR3 is 13 amino acids. Per germline, CDR1 SGHVS and CDR2 FQNEAQ. The CDR3 here is CASSLIRQNEQYF. The CDR3 DNA follows: TGTGCCAGCAGCTTGATTCGTCAGAACGAGCAGTACTTC. Drawing the rest from reference TRBV7-8 and TRBJ2-7, the complete variable domain is GAGVSQSPRYKVAKRGQDVALRCDPISGHVSLFWYQQALGQGPEFLTYFQNEAQLDKSGLPSDRFFAERPEGSVSTLKIQRTQQEDSAVYLCASSLIRQNEQYFGPGTRLTVT.

V is TRBV6-5 and J is TRBJ2-1; weak D call: TRBD1 (6 bases). Trimming left V 10 bases short and J 6 bases short, with 16 bases between. The CDR3 extends over 13 amino acids. CDR1 is MNHEY and CDR2 is SVGAGI in the germline V gene. The CDR3 DNA follows: TGTGCCATACAGGGTAGTATATTCAATGAGCAGTTCTTC. Translated: CAIQGSIFNEQFF.

This sequence joins TRBV7-2 and TRBJ2-1; 12 nucleotides agree with TRBD2. Germline V gives CDR1 SGHTA, CDR2 FQGNSA. The length of the CDR3 is 15 residues. With 1 base clipped from V and 7 bases from J, the junction kept 2 bases outside the gene matches. The chain's CDR3 is CASSLEGTSGNEQFF. The CDR3 nucleotides are TGTGCCAGCAGCTTAGAAGGGACTAGCGGGAATGAGCAGTTCTTC.